Below, 27 T cell receptor beta chains from the same sample are listed, as sequenced in a study of siplizumab effects on memory and regulatory T cells. Clones were sequenced by immunoSEQ multiplex PCR, and TCRdb holds only the in-frame ones, with some missing. The sample shows some 100,000 clones, 85% to 95% of them seen only once. Sample: non-Treg CD4+ T cells sorted from blood. Source of these receptors: a human donor in good health.

J is TRBJ2-1 and V is TRBV4-1; a weak D match, TRBD2 (7 bases). The CDR3 has 16 amino acids. Germline V lookup: CDR1 MGHRA, CDR2 YSYEKL. V dropped 0 bases and J dropped 9 bases, with 18 bases sitting between them. The CDR3 region is CASSQDPRGGLGEQFF. Here the CDR3 DNA reads TGCGCCAGCAGCCAAGATCCTAGGGGGGGCTTGGGTGAGCAGTTCTTC.

V is TRBV2 and J is TRBJ2-1; 9 bases fit TRBD1. The CDR3 sequence is 15 residues long. Trimming cost V 7 bases and J 6 bases; bases outside gene matches: 10. Germline assignment: CDR1 SNHLY and CDR2 FYNNEI. CDR3 protein: CASNKADRGGNEQFF. In DNA form, the CDR3 reads TGTGCCAGCAATAAGGCGGACAGGGGCGGCAATGAGCAGTTCTTC.

This chain uses TRBV6-5 with TRBJ2-3, with D perhaps TRBD2 (6 bases). Trimming pared 8 bases from V and 4 bases from J, leaving 13 bases between. This CDR3 region has 13 residues. Germline CDR1 MNHEY, CDR2 SVGAGI. The CDR3 DNA is TGTGCCAGCCGAATACCGGGGGCAGATACGCAGTATTTT. Its translation is CASRIPGADTQYF.

The rearrangement joins TRBV19 to TRBJ1-4, with TRBD1 matching over 8 bases. The CDR3 is 16 amino acids. Germline loops: CDR1 LNHDA, CDR2 SQIVND (reference sequence). V lost 3 bases, J lost 5 bases, and 8 bases stayed unmatched. The CDR3 region has the DNA TGTGCCAGTAGTATCTATTCGGGACAGGTCAATGAAAAACTGTTTTTT. This sequence encodes CASSIYSGQVNEKLFF.

The CDR3 DNA is TGTGCCAGCAGCGTAGGGGCACGGGACTACGAGCAGTACTTC. It specifies CASSVGARDYEQYF. The chain has TRBV9 and TRBJ2-7; possible D gene TRBD2, 5 bases. CDR1 and CDR2 (germline): SGDLS, YYNGEE. Trimming took 0 bases from V and 3 from J, leaving 10 bases between them. The CDR3 runs 14 residues.

The gene calls are TRBV13 and TRBJ2-1; 12 bases fit TRBD2. CDR1 and CDR2 (germline): PRHDT, FYEKMQ (reference sequence). The trim removed 2 bases at V and 5 bases at J, leaving 7 bases unmatched. CDR3 length: 17 amino acids. DNA for the CDR3: TGTGCCAGCAGCTTACCCAAACTAGCGGGGGGTGACAATGAGCAGTTCTTC. Translating it yields CASSLPKLAGGDNEQFF.

The V call is TRBV28, the J call TRBJ1-2; 9 nucleotides agree with TRBD1. J gave up 5 bases and V 6 bases, and 4 bases lay outside the gene matches. The V gene's germline CDR1 is MDHEN and CDR2 SYDVKM. The CDR3 sequence is 13 residues long. The CDR3 DNA sequence: TGTGCCAGCAGCACGGGACAGGGTTATGGCTACACCTTC. Residues: CASSTGQGYGYTF.

This clone has a handful of counts. The chain carries TRBV28 and TRBJ2-7; 11 nucleotides line up with TRBD2. V gave up 4 bases and J gave up 3 bases; unmatched junction bases: 17. Looked up from germline, CDR1 is MDHEN and CDR2 is SYDVKM. The CDR3 has 19 amino acids. CDR3 loop: CASSSVSSGGTLLRYEQYF. CDR3 DNA sequence: TGTGCCAGCAGTTCCGTTTCTAGCGGGGGGACTCTCCTACGCTACGAGCAGTACTTC.

This clone was seen only a few times. The chain couples TRBV7-2 to TRBJ2-7; D unclear. V was clipped by 4 bases and J by 5 bases, with 9 bases between them. The CDR3 has 12 residues. The V gene's germline CDR1 is SGHTA and CDR2 FQGNSA. The CDR3 DNA is TGTGCCAGCAGCTCGCTCACCGACGAGCAGTACTTC. Translation gives CASSSLTDEQYF.

This rearrangement joins TRBV5-4 to TRBJ2-5, with 9 bases fitting TRBD1. CDR1 SGHNT and CDR2 YYREEE come from the germline V gene (reference sequence). This CDR3 spans 14 amino acids. The J segment lost 4 bases and the V segment lost 3 bases, leaving 4 bases of the junction unmatched. CDR3 bases: TGTGCCAGCAGCTCAGGGACAGGGCTAGAGACCCAGTACTTC. Its protein is CASSSGTGLETQYF.

This clone appeared a single time. V is TRBV6-6 and J is TRBJ2-1; 10 nucleotides align to TRBD2. The junction had 3 bases not matched to a gene; V was cut back by 0 bases and J by 7 bases. Looked up from germline, CDR1 is MNHNY and CDR2 is SVGAGI (reference sequence). The CDR3 has 15 residues. The CDR3, as DNA: TGTGCCAGCAGTTACTCGGGTAGCGGGGGGAATGAGCAGTTCTTC. Protein sequence: CASSYSGSGGNEQFF.

This chain links TRBV5-6 with TRBJ1-1, with 7 bases identical to TRBD1. This CDR3 contains 17 residues. Germline lookup yields CDR1 SGHDT and CDR2 YYEEEE. Trimming took 1 base from V and 0 from J; bases not matched to a gene: 9. CDR3 in amino acids: CASSLRRTGAMNTEAFF. CDR3 nucleotide sequence: TGTGCCAGCAGCTTGCGACGAACAGGGGCCATGAACACTGAAGCTTTCTTT.

The CDR3 loop is CASSGPGRGHTGELFF. In nucleotides, the CDR3 is TGTGCCAGCAGTGGACCGGGACGAGGGCACACCGGGGAGCTGTTTTTT. This chain links TRBV28 with TRBJ2-2; D is possibly TRBD1 or TRBD2 (5 bases each). CDR3 length: 16 residues. Germline-derived CDR1 and CDR2 are MDHEN and SYDVKM. The V and J ends lost 5 bases and 3 bases respectively, with 16 bases between them.

The V gene is TRBV7-9, the J gene TRBJ2-3, with 7 bases that match TRBD2. CDR1 and CDR2 from the germline V gene are SEHNR and FQNEAQ (reference sequence). J gave up 6 bases and V 1 base, and 4 bases lay outside the gene matches. The CDR3 extends over 14 amino acids. CDR3 sequence (DNA): TGTGCCAGCAGCTTAGGGGCGGGGGTCGATACGCAGTATTTT. Protein sequence: CASSLGAGVDTQYF.

This clone was seen a single time. The sample has other DNA sequences that encode this CDR3 too. The genes are TRBV18 and TRBJ2-2, with D possibly matching TRBD1 (6 bases). This CDR3 contains 14 residues. Per the germline V gene, CDR1 is KGHSH and CDR2 is LQKENI. V shed 3 bases and J shed 1 base, with 6 bases lying between them. The CDR3, as DNA: TGTGCCAGCTCACCGGACAGGAACACCGGGGAGCTGTTTTTT. Protein: CASSPDRNTGELFF.

This chain joins TRBV9 and TRBJ1-2; a possible D gene is TRBD1 (5 bases). This CDR3 contains 15 residues. CDR1 SGDLS and CDR2 YYNGEE come from the germline V gene. The V and J ends lost 0 bases and 4 bases respectively, with 13 bases between them. The CDR3 reads CASSVDWGVRYGYTF. The CDR3 nucleotides are TGTGCCAGCAGCGTAGATTGGGGGGTCCGCTATGGCTACACCTTC.

The rearrangement links TRBV6-5 to TRBJ2-1; D remains unclear. Trimming removed 4 bases at V and 6 bases at J, with 10 bases between. The CDR3 is made up of 13 amino acids. Germline V gene data show CDR1 as MNHEY and CDR2 as SVGAGI. The CDR3, as DNA: TGTGCCAGCAGTTTAACGGGTCTCAATGAGCAGTTCTTC. Amino acid sequence: CASSLTGLNEQFF.

This clone was observed once. This chain joins TRBV18 and TRBJ1-1; D is unresolved. CDR3 length: 13 amino acids. The V gene's germline CDR1 is KGHSH and CDR2 LQKENI. Trimming left V 0 bases short and J 4 bases short, with 6 bases between. CDR3 DNA: TGTGCCAGCTCACCACCGTCTGGCACTGAAGCTTTCTTT. It is translated as CASSPPSGTEAFF.

The V gene is TRBV4-3, the J gene TRBJ1-4, with 8 bases aligning to TRBD1. The germline V gene has CDR1 LGHNA and CDR2 YSLEER. CDR3 length equals 15 residues. Trimming removed 0 bases from V and 3 bases from J; junction bases left unmatched: 0. The CDR3 bases are TGCGCCAGCAGCCAAGACAGGGGGCCTAATGAAAAACTGTTTTTT. This sequence encodes CASSQDRGPNEKLFF.

This clone has only one observation. The chain recombines TRBV10-3 with TRBJ1-4; possible D gene TRBD1, 6 bases. Trimming pared 6 bases from V and 2 bases from J, leaving 7 bases between. Germline-derived CDR1 and CDR2 are ENHRY and SYGVKD. The CDR3 is 13 residues long. CDR3 in DNA: TGTGCCATCAGGGACAGCACTAATGAAAAACTGTTTTTT. Translating gives CAIRDSTNEKLFF.

The chain joins TRBV21-1 to TRBJ2-5; TRBD1, as called in the table, went unchecked against the DNA. TRBV21-1 is annotated as a pseudogene. There are 15 residues in the CDR3. The CDR3 sequence is CASSKLRGLRETQYF. The CDR3 bases are TGTGCCAGCAGCAAATTAAGGGGGCTACGGGAGACCCAGTACTTC.

The rearrangement uses TRBV5-6 and TRBJ2-5, with 7 bases identical to TRBD2. CDR3 length: 18 amino acids. CDR1 and CDR2 from the germline V gene are SGHDT and YYEEEE. V lost 5 bases, J lost 1 base, and 17 bases stayed unmatched. CDR3 amino acids: CASSSPLGGGPIQETQYF. The CDR3 DNA sequence: TGTGCCAGCAGTTCACCCTTGGGCGGGGGACCAATCCAAGAGACCCAGTACTTC.

The chain employs TRBV19 and TRBJ1-1; D might be TRBD1 (5 bases). The germline V gene has CDR1 LNHDA and CDR2 SQIVND (reference sequence). The CDR3 loop spans 14 amino acids. Trimming removed 5 bases from V and 7 bases from J, with 17 bases in between. CDR3 in amino acids: CASSRTGTPNEAFF. The CDR3 nucleotides read TGTGCCAGTAGTCGGACGGGGACCCCCAATGAAGCTTTCTTT.

The chain uses TRBV6-4 and TRBJ2-3, with a weak D call TRBD2 (5 bases). Trimming took off 10 bases at V and 0 bases at J, with 11 bases between the two ends. Germline CDR1 reads MRHNA; CDR2 reads SNTAGT. The CDR3 sequence is 13 residues long. This CDR3 is CATRSVSTDTQYF. Here the CDR3 DNA reads TGTGCCACCCGTAGCGTGAGCACAGATACGCAGTATTTT.

The CDR3 region is CASSGRTGGAGNTIYF. The CDR3 bases are TGTGCCAGCAGTGGGAGGACAGGGGGGGCTGGAAACACCATATATTTT. This chain uses TRBV6-1 with TRBJ1-3, with 10 nucleotides matching TRBD1. Germline-derived CDR1 and CDR2 are MNHNS and SASEGT. The CDR3 consists of 16 residues. With V trimmed by 4 bases and J by 2 bases, 5 bases remained unmatched.

The sample holds one count of this clone. The chain recombines TRBV11-3 with TRBJ1-2; D unresolved. Germline V gives CDR1 SGHNT, CDR2 YENEEA. The germline V and J ends were trimmed by 0 bases and 4 bases, with 6 bases remaining between them. This CDR3 comprises 13 residues. The CDR3: CASSLDGFYGYTF. CDR3 in DNA: TGTGCCAGCAGCTTAGATGGGTTCTATGGCTACACCTTC.

V and J are TRBV9 and TRBJ2-1, with 8 positions matching TRBD2. The CDR3 is made up of 15 amino acids. Germline V CDR1 and CDR2: SGDLS, YYNGEE. Trimming cost V 6 bases and J 8 bases; bases outside gene matches: 13. CDR3 protein: CASTPSGLTVDEQFF. CDR3 DNA: TGTGCCAGCACTCCTAGCGGGCTGACCGTCGATGAGCAGTTCTTC. Based on the CDR3 plus reference TRBV9 and TRBJ2-1, the full variable domain is DSGVTQTPKHLITATGQRVTLRCSPRSGDLSVYWYQQSLDQGLQFLIQYYNGEERAKGNILERFSAQQFPDLHSELNLSSLELGDSALYFCASTPSGLTVDEQFFGPGTRLTVL.